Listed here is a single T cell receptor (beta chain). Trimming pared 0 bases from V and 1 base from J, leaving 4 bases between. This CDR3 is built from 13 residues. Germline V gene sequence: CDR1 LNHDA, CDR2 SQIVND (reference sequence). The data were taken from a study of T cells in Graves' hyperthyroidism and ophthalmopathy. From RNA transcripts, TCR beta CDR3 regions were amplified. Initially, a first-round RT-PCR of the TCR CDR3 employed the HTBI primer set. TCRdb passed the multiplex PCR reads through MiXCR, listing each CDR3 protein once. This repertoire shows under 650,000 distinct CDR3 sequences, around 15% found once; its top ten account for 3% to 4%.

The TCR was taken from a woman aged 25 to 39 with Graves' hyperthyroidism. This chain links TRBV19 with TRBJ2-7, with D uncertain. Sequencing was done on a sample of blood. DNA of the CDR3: TGTGCCAGTAGTATAGAGGGGTCCTACGAGCAGTACTTC. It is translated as CASSIEGSYEQYF.